A selection of T cell receptor beta chains follows, all from one sample in a study of OX40 agonist ivuxolimab in advanced cancers. Libraries were prepared by immunoSEQ multiplex PCR; TCRdb keeps only in-frame clonotypes and omits some of them. The data show 30,000 to 40,000 clones, roughly nine tenths seen once. The starting material was CD4+ or CD8+ T cells sorted from blood, obtained in a trial of the OX40 agonist ivuxolimab. The receptors shown here come from an adult with an advanced solid tumor such as melanoma, head and neck, liver or kidney cancer. Each CDR3 is given with its conserved first and last residue. The order of the fields is D gene, J gene, V gene, clone size, CDR3 protein, CDR3 DNA. D genes are given only for firm matches. Only part of the rows carry a size: once, few, many, or a class if the clone is expanded.

d_gene: TRBD1
j_gene: TRBJ1-5
v_gene: TRBV18
abundance: once
CDR3aa: CASSLGQGGNQPQHF
CDR3nt: TGTGCCAGCTCTCTAGGACAGGGCGGCAATCAGCCCCAGCATTTT

d_gene: TRBD1
j_gene: TRBJ1-2
v_gene: TRBV10-2
abundance: NA
CDR3aa: CASSESGGAGGGYTF
CDR3nt: TGCGCCAGCAGTGAGTCAGGGGGCGCAGGAGGTGGCTACACCTTC

d_gene: TRBD1
j_gene: TRBJ2-7
v_gene: TRBV28
abundance: NA
CDR3aa: CASSLDRYYEQYF
CDR3nt: TGTGCCAGCAGTTTGGACAGGTACTACGAGCAGTACTTC

d_gene: NA
j_gene: TRBJ2-7
v_gene: TRBV6-6
abundance: NA
CDR3aa: CASSYSWGLYEQYF
CDR3nt: TGTGCCAGCAGTTACTCGTGGGGGCTCTACGAGCAGTACTTC

d_gene: TRBD1
j_gene: TRBJ1-1
v_gene: TRBV27
abundance: once
CDR3aa: CASSPGQGGTEAFF
CDR3nt: TGTGCCAGCTCACCGGGACAGGGTGGCACTGAAGCTTTCTTT

d_gene: TRBD1
j_gene: TRBJ1-2
v_gene: TRBV25-1
abundance: NA
CDR3aa: CASSPLKTGGYGYTF
CDR3nt: TGTGCCAGCAGTCCCCTCAAGACAGGGGGATACGGCTACACCTTC

d_gene: NA
j_gene: TRBJ2-2
v_gene: TRBV27
abundance: NA
CDR3aa: CASSAGGTPGELFF
CDR3nt: TGTGCCAGCTCCGCCGGAGGTACCCCCGGGGAGCTGTTTTTT

d_gene: TRBD1
j_gene: TRBJ2-5
v_gene: TRBV7-9
abundance: few
CDR3aa: CASSSIPGQGTTETQYF
CDR3nt: TGTGCCAGCAGCTCTATACCGGGACAGGGAACGACAGAGACCCAGTACTTC

d_gene: TRBD2
j_gene: TRBJ2-5
v_gene: TRBV28
abundance: NA
CDR3aa: CASSLASGAQETQYF
CDR3nt: TGTGCCAGCAGTTTAGCTAGCGGGGCCCAAGAGACCCAGTACTTC

d_gene: NA
j_gene: TRBJ1-2
v_gene: TRBV6-6
abundance: NA
CDR3aa: CASSSKGRRENYGYTF
CDR3nt: TGTGCCAGCAGTAGTAAGGGGCGCCGAGAGAACTATGGCTACACCTTC

d_gene: NA
j_gene: TRBJ2-7
v_gene: TRBV6-4
abundance: NA
CDR3aa: CASSDSGAGEQYF
CDR3nt: TGTGCCAGCAGTGACTCTGGTGCAGGCGAGCAGTACTTC

d_gene: TRBD1
j_gene: TRBJ1-4
v_gene: TRBV27
abundance: few
CDR3aa: CASGQGAALANEKLFF
CDR3nt: TGTGCCAGCGGACAGGGGGCGGCCTTAGCTAATGAAAAACTGTTTTTT

d_gene: NA
j_gene: TRBJ2-7
v_gene: TRBV27
abundance: NA
CDR3aa: CASSPDIPRTYEQYF
CDR3nt: TGTGCCAGCAGCCCCGACATCCCCCGGACCTACGAGCAGTACTTC

d_gene: NA
j_gene: TRBJ2-1
v_gene: TRBV29-1
abundance: few
CDR3aa: CSVSGTSISYNEQFF
CDR3nt: TGCAGCGTCAGCGGGACATCGATCTCTTACAATGAGCAGTTCTTC

d_gene: NA
j_gene: TRBJ1-3
v_gene: TRBV4-3
abundance: medium-sized
CDR3aa: CASSQDRAATISGNTIYF
CDR3nt: TGCGCCAGCAGCCAAGATCGGGCAGCCACCATCTCTGGAAACACCATATATTTT

d_gene: TRBD1
j_gene: TRBJ1-5
v_gene: TRBV4-2
abundance: once
CDR3aa: CASSPSGTAFNQPQHF
CDR3nt: TGTGCCAGCAGCCCCTCCGGGACAGCCTTCAATCAGCCCCAGCATTTT

d_gene: TRBD2
j_gene: TRBJ2-3
v_gene: TRBV7-3
abundance: few
CDR3aa: CASSLWGGGTDTQYF
CDR3nt: TGTGCCAGCAGCCTCTGGGGCGGGGGGACAGATACGCAGTATTTT